The 25 T cell receptor beta chains below were found in one sample sequenced in a study of cytomegalovirus exposure and HLA in healthy donors. PCR amplification relied on 60 Vbeta primers (plus 13 Jbeta primers). Profiled with immunoSEQ multiplex PCR; TCRdb holds only in-frame clones, not every one. The repertoire holds roughly 200,000 clones, with approximately 70% as singletons. The sample was PBMCs. These receptors originate from a man aged 40-49 years in good health and CMV-seropositive.

The chain joins TRBV7-2 to TRBJ2-3, with 13 bases that match TRBD2. The CDR3 has 13 residues. Germline lookup yields CDR1 SGHTA and CDR2 FQGNSA. The V and J ends lost 4 bases and 13 bases, in that order; junction bases with no gene match: 5. The CDR3 here is CASSSGLAGDKYF. The CDR3, as DNA: TGTGCCAGCAGCTCAGGACTAGCGGGGGACAAGTATTTT.

This clone has more than one count but fewer than ten. The gene calls are TRBV5-8 and TRBJ2-7; TRBD2 is a possible D gene (5 bases). The germline gives CDR1 SGHTS, CDR2 YDEGEE. The length of the CDR3 is 11 residues. The CDR3 protein is CGGYTAYEQYF. The CDR3 region has the DNA TGTGGAGGGTATACAGCCTACGAGCAGTACTTC. Together with reference TRBV5-8 and TRBJ2-7, the CDR3 gives the full variable domain: EAGVTQSPTHLIKTRGQQATLRCSPISGHTSVYWYQQALGLGLQFLLWYDEGEERNRGNFPPRFSGRQFPNYSSELNVNALELEDSALYLCGGYTAYEQYFGPGTRLTVT.

This rearrangement joins TRBV18 to TRBJ2-1; 8 nucleotides agree with TRBD2. This CDR3 is built from 18 residues. The germline gives CDR1 KGHSH, CDR2 LQKENI. Trimming at V came to 2 bases and at J to 0 bases, leaving 9 bases not matched to a gene. The DNA of the CDR3 is TGTGCCAGCTCACCAATTGCGGGGGGTCCTAGCTCCTACAATGAGCAGTTCTTC. Protein: CASSPIAGGPSSYNEQFF.

The chain is built from TRBV7-8 and TRBJ1-2, with D possibly matching TRBD1 (6 bases). The CDR3 is made up of 14 amino acids. Per germline, CDR1 SGHVS and CDR2 FQNEAQ. V lost 5 bases, J lost 4 bases, and 14 bases lay in between. CDR3 sequence reads: CASSPYTGTYGYTF. The CDR3 DNA follows: TGTGCCAGCAGCCCCTATACAGGGACCTATGGCTACACCTTC.

This clone turned up a few times. The chain carries TRBV7-9 and TRBJ2-7; D might be TRBD2 (6 bases). Germline CDR1 and CDR2: SEHNR and FQNEAQ (reference sequence). With 0 bases removed from V and 3 bases from J, the gap between germline ends came to 12 bases. CDR3 length: 15 amino acids. The CDR3 DNA is TGTGCCAGCAGCTTAGCCGGGACTCGGCACTACGAGCAGTACTTC. This codes for CASSLAGTRHYEQYF.

This clone is a singleton in its sample. The chain links TRBV7-2 to TRBJ2-7; maybe TRBD1 (5 bases). Trimming shortened V by 3 bases and J by 0 bases, and 12 bases separated the two germline ends. Germline lookup yields CDR1 SGHTA and CDR2 FQGNSA. The CDR3 contains 15 residues. The CDR3 region has the DNA TGTGCCAGCAGCTTCGACAGTGCCAGCTCCTACGAGCAGTACTTC. This codes for CASSFDSASSYEQYF.

The chain employs TRBV6-5 and TRBJ2-1, with TRBD1 identical over 8 bases. In germline, CDR1 is MNHEY, CDR2 SVGAGI. With V trimmed by 0 bases and J by 4 bases, 5 bases remained unmatched. The CDR3 consists of 16 residues. CDR3 sequence (DNA): TGTGCCAGCAGTTACTCCCACAGGGGGACGTACAATGAGCAGTTCTTC. Its translation: CASSYSHRGTYNEQFF.

The chain recombines TRBV2 with TRBJ2-1; no clear D gene. Trimming stripped 4 bases from V and 9 bases from J, with 16 bases between. The CDR3 totals 14 residues. The germline V gene encodes CDR1 SNHLY and CDR2 FYNNEI. This chain's CDR3 is CASSVLSQGVEQFF. DNA of the CDR3: TGTGCCAGCAGTGTCTTGAGCCAAGGAGTTGAGCAGTTCTTC.

V gene TRBV11-3 combines with J gene TRBJ2-7; 10 nucleotides line up with TRBD1. Germline V gene data show CDR1 as SGHNT and CDR2 as YENEEA. With V trimmed by 5 bases and J by 5 bases, 6 bases remained unmatched. This CDR3 comprises 14 residues. In DNA form, the CDR3 reads TGTGCCAGCAGCCGTGGGACAGGGGAGAACGAGCAGTACTTC. The encoded protein is CASSRGTGENEQYF.

This CDR3 reads CASSVGRGGFQETQYF. The CDR3 region has the DNA TGTGCCAGCAGTGTGGGTAGGGGAGGTTTCCAAGAGACCCAGTACTTC. The chain employs TRBV7-2 and TRBJ2-5; a weak D match, TRBD2 (6 bases). Trimming took off 6 bases at V and 1 base at J, with 18 bases between the two ends. The CDR3 is 16 residues long. The germline V gene has CDR1 SGHTA and CDR2 FQGNSA.

V and J are TRBV7-9 and TRBJ2-1; D is perhaps TRBD2 (5 bases). CDR1 is SEHNR and CDR2 is FQNEAQ in the germline V gene (reference sequence). With 1 base removed from V and 9 bases from J, the gap between germline ends came to 10 bases. CDR3 size: 13 residues. The DNA of the CDR3 is TGTGCCAGCAGCTTAGGAGGGAGCTCTGAGCAGTTCTTC. The encoded protein is CASSLGGSSEQFF.

As for this clone: The sample carries other DNA sequences with the same CDR3. The J gene is TRBJ1-2, the V gene TRBV6-5, with D possibly being TRBD1 (6 bases). The ends were cut back, 6 bases at V and 4 bases at J, with 12 bases in the middle. This CDR3 comprises 13 residues. Germline CDR1 reads MNHEY; CDR2 reads SVGAGI. CDR3: CASSLQGSYGYTF. The CDR3 nucleotides read TGTGCCAGCAGCCTACAGGGCTCCTATGGCTACACCTTC.

This sequence joins TRBV19 and TRBJ1-5; the D gene is possibly TRBD1 (5 bases). The length of the CDR3 is 13 residues. V was shortened by 6 bases and J by 2 bases, with 8 bases between the two germline ends. In germline, CDR1 is LNHDA, CDR2 SQIVND (reference sequence). The CDR3 sequence is CASRGLGNQPQHF. The DNA for the CDR3 is TGTGCCAGTAGGGGGCTTGGCAATCAGCCCCAGCATTTT. Drawing the rest from reference TRBV19 and TRBJ1-5, the complete variable domain is DGGITQSPKYLFRKEGQNVTLSCEQNLNHDAMYWYRQDPGQGLRLIYYSQIVNDFQKGDIAEGYSVSREKKESFPLTVTSAQKNPTAFYLCASRGLGNQPQHFGDGTRLSIL.

The chain combines TRBV6-1 with TRBJ1-2; D is undetermined. This CDR3 is 14 amino acids long. Trimming took off 2 bases at V and 4 bases at J, with 11 bases between the two ends. Per germline, CDR1 MNHNS and CDR2 SASEGT. The chain's CDR3 is CASSERLASYGYTF. Here the CDR3 DNA reads TGTGCCAGCAGTGAACGTCTAGCCTCCTATGGCTACACCTTC.

The chain employs TRBV5-6 and TRBJ1-2, with 9 bases aligning to TRBD1. CDR1 and CDR2 (germline): SGHDT, YYEEEE. There are 13 residues in the CDR3. The junction had 1 base not matched to a gene; V was cut back by 0 bases and J by 7 bases. The CDR3 bases are TGTGCCAGCAGCTTGGGACAGGGGGTTGGCTACACCTTC. Translated, it gives CASSLGQGVGYTF.

V gene TRBV7-2 combines with J gene TRBJ2-7; no firm D call. Trimming removed 2 bases from V and 7 bases from J, with 6 bases in between. CDR1 is SGHTA, CDR2 FQGNSA, per germline. CDR3 length: 11 residues. CDR3: CASSLIGEQYF. The CDR3, as DNA: TGTGCCAGCAGCTTAATCGGGGAGCAGTACTTC.

This clone came up a few times. The chain carries TRBV18 and TRBJ2-7; 11 nucleotides agree with TRBD2. Per germline, CDR1 KGHSH and CDR2 LQKENI. V dropped 3 bases and J dropped 2; count of bases not matched to a gene: 3. The CDR3 has 15 amino acids. CDR3 nucleotides: TGTGCCAGCTCACCGACTAGCGGGGTGCCCTACGAGCAGTACTTC. Its protein product is CASSPTSGVPYEQYF.

The chain recombines TRBV7-6 with TRBJ1-3, with unresolved D. The CDR3 totals 13 residues. The V and J ends lost 5 bases and 3 bases respectively, with 8 bases between them. Germline-derived CDR1 and CDR2 are SGHVS and FNYEAQ. CDR3 nucleotide sequence: TGTGCCAGCAGCCCGGTGGTTGGAAACACCATATATTTT. The encoded protein is CASSPVVGNTIYF.

J is TRBJ2-1 and V is TRBV7-2, with 9 nucleotides matching TRBD1. J gave up 10 bases and V 6 bases, and 13 bases lay outside the gene matches. This CDR3 contains 15 residues. Per the germline V gene, CDR1 is SGHTA and CDR2 is FQGNSA. The CDR3 nucleotides read TGTGCCAGCAGGCGCTCGAGGACAGGGGAAGGAGAGCAGTTCTTC. Translation gives CASRRSRTGEGEQFF.

J is TRBJ2-3 and V is TRBV19; D perhaps matches TRBD2 (5 bases). Trimming pared 4 bases from V and 6 bases from J, leaving 14 bases between. Germline CDR1 is LNHDA and CDR2 is SQIVND (reference sequence). The CDR3 consists of 14 residues. As DNA, the CDR3 is TGTGCCAGTAGTACCCCAGGACTGGCCGATACGCAGTATTTT. Protein product: CASSTPGLADTQYF.

The V call is TRBV28, the J call TRBJ1-2, with D perhaps TRBD1 (5 bases). The CDR3 has 16 residues. The V gene's germline CDR1 is MDHEN and CDR2 SYDVKM. The V end lost 2 bases, the J end lost 4 bases, and 17 bases lay between the germline ends. DNA for the CDR3: TGTGCCAGCAGTTTAGGCCTTGGGACTGCCACCTATGGCTACACCTTC. Protein sequence: CASSLGLGTATYGYTF.

The rearrangement uses TRBV6-5 and TRBJ2-7; D call uncertain. V was cut by 6 bases and J by 0 bases, with 15 bases left in between. CDR3 length: 15 residues. CDR1 and CDR2 from the germline V gene are MNHEY and SVGAGI. CDR3 DNA sequence: TGTGCCAGCAGCCGAGACATCCCCCCCTCCTACGAGCAGTACTTC. It yields the protein CASSRDIPPSYEQYF.

CDR3 region: CASSYAGAAKTEAFF. Written as DNA, the CDR3 is TGTGCCAGCAGTTACGCAGGGGCGGCTAAGACTGAAGCTTTCTTT. The chain is built from TRBV6-5 and TRBJ1-1, with D possibly being TRBD1 (6 bases). There are 15 residues in the CDR3. Germline-derived CDR1 and CDR2 are MNHEY and SVGAGI. V was trimmed by 2 bases and J by 5 bases, leaving 15 bases between them.

The chain couples TRBV5-1 to TRBJ2-1, with 11 positions matching TRBD2. Germline lookup yields CDR1 SGHRS and CDR2 YFSETQ. Trimming took 4 bases from V and 2 from J; bases not matched to a gene: 2. The CDR3 contains 15 residues. The CDR3 nucleotides are TGCGCCAGCAGCATTAGCGGGGGGGCCTACAATGAGCAGTTCTTC. It is translated as CASSISGGAYNEQFF.

This clone appeared a few times. J is TRBJ2-5 and V is TRBV6-5; the D gene is possibly TRBD1 (7 bases). This CDR3 has 14 residues. With 5 bases removed from V and 5 bases from J, the gap between germline ends came to 15 bases. Germline values: CDR1 MNHEY, CDR2 SVGAGI. The CDR3 loop is CASSQGGRSETQYF. The CDR3 bases are TGTGCCAGCAGTCAGGGGGGACGGTCGGAGACCCAGTACTTC.